This T cell receptor beta chain was captured by sequencing in a study of immune evolution from preneoplasia to lung adenocarcinoma. Study context: HLA loss of heterozygosity: around 6.5% AIS, under 19% MIA, about 35% ADC, none AAH.

In germline, CDR1 is SGHTA, CDR2 FQGNSA. The CDR3 totals 14 residues. V trimming: 0 bases; J trimming: 6 bases; junction bases outside the gene matches: 1. Using immunoSEQ multiplex PCR, the repertoire was profiled, and TCRdb retains in-frame clones only, with some absent. Of around 10,000 clones listed, more than 60% are singletons. The rearrangement uses TRBV7-2 and TRBJ2-2, with 7 bases that match TRBD2. Sequencing used FFPE minimally invasive lung adenocarcinoma tissue. This TCR came from a person aged 55-85 years with lung adenocarcinoma. This CDR3 is CASSLALAAGELFF. The CDR3, as DNA: TGTGCCAGCAGCTTAGCCCTAGCGGCCGGGGAGCTGTTTTTT.